These 16 T cell receptor beta chains were sequenced from one sample in a study of Ad26.COV2.S vaccination and SARS-CoV-2 variants. This table comes from immunoSEQ multiplex PCR, and its TCRdb copy is limited to in-frame clones, with some not included. The data show around 100,000 clones, 80% seen once. The input for sequencing was peripheral blood, taken after recovery from COVID-19. Source of these receptors: a human donor who had recovered from COVID-19.

V is TRBV6-6 and J is TRBJ2-7; 10 bases fit TRBD2. Germline trimming cut 4 bases from V and 1 base from J; bases unmatched to any gene: 4. The CDR3 totals 15 residues. CDR1 and CDR2 (germline): MNHNY, SVGAGI (reference sequence). Here the CDR3 reads CASSSPSGGSYEQYF. In DNA, the CDR3 is TGTGCCAGCAGTTCCCCTAGCGGGGGTTCCTACGAGCAGTACTTC.

This clone was recorded a few times. V is TRBV28 and J is TRBJ2-7, with D possibly matching TRBD2 (6 bases). V lost 4 bases and J 3 bases, leaving 22 bases between the germline ends. Germline assignment: CDR1 MDHEN and CDR2 SYDVKM. This CDR3 contains 17 residues. In nucleotides, the CDR3 is TGTGCCAGCAGTTCCCGCTGGGTGGCGGGGATGAACTACGAGCAGTACTTC. Amino acid sequence: CASSSRWVAGMNYEQYF.

This clone has only a few counts. V is TRBV28 and J is TRBJ2-7, with D possibly being TRBD1 (6 bases). Germline V gene lookup returns CDR1 MDHEN and CDR2 SYDVKM. V shed 4 bases and J shed 1 base, with 11 bases lying between them. This CDR3 comprises 14 residues. The CDR3 sequence: CASSSGQISYEQYF. The CDR3 nucleotides read TGTGCCAGCAGTTCTGGACAGATATCCTACGAGCAGTACTTC.

This sequence joins TRBV7-2 and TRBJ2-3; 8 positions match TRBD2. CDR3 length: 15 amino acids. Germline V gene lookup returns CDR1 SGHTA and CDR2 FQGNSA. With 3 bases clipped from V and 5 bases from J, the junction kept 7 bases outside the gene matches. As DNA, the CDR3 is TGTGCCAGCAGCTTCCCGGGACTAGGAGAAGATACGCAGTATTTT. Its protein product is CASSFPGLGEDTQYF.

The chain uses TRBV7-9 and TRBJ2-1; a weak D match, TRBD2 (5 bases). This CDR3 has 16 residues. Germline assignment: CDR1 SEHNR and CDR2 FQNEAQ (reference sequence). V lost 7 bases and J lost 2, with 18 bases in between. The DNA for the CDR3 is TGTGCCAGCAACCCAAGCGGCGCAAAAGCCTACAATGAGCAGTTCTTC. This codes for CASNPSGAKAYNEQFF.

This chain uses TRBV28 with TRBJ2-3; 12 bases agree with TRBD2. The V and J ends lost 2 bases and 1 base, in that order; junction bases with no gene match: 4. In germline, CDR1 is MDHEN, CDR2 SYDVKM. The CDR3 contains 17 residues. The CDR3 region has the DNA TGTGCCAGCAGTTTAGGCGCTAGCGGGGGGGGCACAGATACGCAGTATTTT. Translation: CASSLGASGGGTDTQYF.

The CDR3 region is CAWNQGIGNQPQHF. In DNA, the CDR3 is TGTGCCTGGAATCAGGGGATCGGCAATCAGCCCCAGCATTTT. The V and J genes are TRBV30 and TRBJ1-5; D is perhaps TRBD1 (6 bases). The CDR3 has 14 residues. The V gene lost 4 bases and the J gene lost 2 bases, with 12 bases spanning the gap. CDR1 is GTSNPN, CDR2 SVGIG, per germline (reference sequence).

The CDR3 region has the DNA TGTGCCAGCAGCTTACAGGGTGGGGGCACAGATACGCAGTATTTT. It is translated as CASSLQGGGTDTQYF. The chain recombines TRBV7-3 with TRBJ2-3; possibly TRBD1 for D (5 bases). Trimming left V 2 bases short and J 1 base short, with 10 bases between. The CDR3 consists of 15 residues. The germline gives CDR1 SGHTA, CDR2 FQGTGA.

The genes are TRBV10-1 and TRBJ1-3; D is possibly TRBD1 (6 bases). Per germline, CDR1 WNHNN and CDR2 SYGVQD (reference sequence). The CDR3 covers 14 residues. The ends were cut back, 3 bases at V and 4 bases at J, with 10 bases in the middle. CDR3 bases: TGCGCCAGCAGTGAACGGGGGGCCGGAAACACCATATATTTT. This encodes CASSERGAGNTIYF.

The rearrangement uses TRBV6-6 and TRBJ2-7; 9 bases align to TRBD1. Per the germline V gene, CDR1 is MNHNY and CDR2 is SVGAGI (reference sequence). V gave up 7 bases and J gave up 6 bases; unmatched junction bases: 7. The CDR3 has 13 amino acids. The CDR3 sequence: CASTDRGPIEQYF. The CDR3 nucleotides read TGTGCCAGCACGGACAGGGGCCCTATCGAGCAGTACTTC.

V and J are TRBV7-3 and TRBJ2-2; D may correspond to TRBD1 or TRBD2 (6 bases each). The germline V gene has CDR1 SGHTA and CDR2 FQGTGA. Between the trimmed V and J ends, which lost 5 bases and 4 bases, there was a span of 14 bases. CDR3 length equals 15 residues. The CDR3 loop is CASSTVRGRTGELFF. DNA of the CDR3: TGTGCCAGCAGCACGGTCCGGGGGCGCACCGGGGAGCTGTTTTTT.

CDR3: CASSRTSGGPGGITQYF. The DNA for the CDR3 is TGTGCCAGCAGTCGTACTAGCGGGGGACCCGGAGGTATCACGCAGTATTTT. The V and J genes are TRBV28 and TRBJ2-3; TRBD2 matches at 11 bases. With 5 bases clipped from V and 9 bases from J, the junction kept 16 bases outside the gene matches. CDR1 and CDR2 from the germline V gene are MDHEN and SYDVKM. There are 17 residues in the CDR3.

V and J are TRBV5-5 and TRBJ1-5; tentative D call: TRBD1 (6 bases). V gave up 4 bases and J gave up 3 bases, with 14 bases separating them. Germline CDR1 is SGHKS and CDR2 is YYEKEE (reference sequence). This CDR3 has 15 amino acids. This CDR3 is CASSRTTGLNQPQHF. As DNA, the CDR3 is TGTGCCAGCAGCCGGACGACAGGTCTCAATCAGCCCCAGCATTTT.

The chain joins TRBV3-1 (or the pseudogene TRBV3-2) to TRBJ2-5, with D hard to call. Looked up from germline, CDR1 is LGHDT and CDR2 is YNNKEL (reference sequence). The CDR3 has 13 amino acids. The V gene lost 1 base and the J gene lost 5 bases, with 8 bases spanning the gap. CDR3 nucleotide sequence: TGTGCCAGCAGCCAAGGGAATCGGGAGACCCAGTACTTC. It codes for CASSQGNRETQYF.

The V call is TRBV28, the J call TRBJ1-1; D ambiguous. Germline-derived CDR1 and CDR2 are MDHEN and SYDVKM. The CDR3 spans 14 residues. V was trimmed by 5 bases and J by 5 bases, leaving 15 bases between them. This chain's CDR3 is CASSRTLPETEAFF. CDR3 DNA: TGTGCCAGCAGTCGCACCCTCCCGGAAACTGAAGCTTTCTTT.

DNA for the CDR3: TGCGCCAGCAGCCCCCCCCCTGCGGGGGACGGCGGCGGGGAGCTGTTTTTT. Translating gives CASSPPPAGDGGGELFF. This rearrangement joins TRBV5-1 to TRBJ2-2, with TRBD2 matching 7 bases. This CDR3 has 17 amino acids. Trimming took 4 bases from V and 7 from J; bases not matched to a gene: 16. Per the germline V gene, CDR1 is SGHRS and CDR2 is YFSETQ.